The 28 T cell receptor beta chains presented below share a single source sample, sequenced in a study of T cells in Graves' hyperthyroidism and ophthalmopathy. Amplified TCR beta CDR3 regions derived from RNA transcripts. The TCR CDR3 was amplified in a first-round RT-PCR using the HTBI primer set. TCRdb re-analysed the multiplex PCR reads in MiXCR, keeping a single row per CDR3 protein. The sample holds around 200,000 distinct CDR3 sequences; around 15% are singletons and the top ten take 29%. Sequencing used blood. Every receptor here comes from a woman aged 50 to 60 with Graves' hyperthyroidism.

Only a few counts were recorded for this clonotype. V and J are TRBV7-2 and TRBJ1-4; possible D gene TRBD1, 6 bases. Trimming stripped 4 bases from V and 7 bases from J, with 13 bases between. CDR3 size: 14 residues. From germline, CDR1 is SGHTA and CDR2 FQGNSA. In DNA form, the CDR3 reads TGTGCCAGCAGCTCCACAGGGTGGGGTGAAAAACTGTTTTTT. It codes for CASSSTGWGEKLFF.

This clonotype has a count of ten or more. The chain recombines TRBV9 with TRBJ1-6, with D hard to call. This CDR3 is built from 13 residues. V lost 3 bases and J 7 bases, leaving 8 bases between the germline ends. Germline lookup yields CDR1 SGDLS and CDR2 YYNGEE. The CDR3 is CASSARGNSPLHF. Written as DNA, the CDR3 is TGTGCCAGCAGCGCTAGAGGGAATTCACCCCTCCACTTT.

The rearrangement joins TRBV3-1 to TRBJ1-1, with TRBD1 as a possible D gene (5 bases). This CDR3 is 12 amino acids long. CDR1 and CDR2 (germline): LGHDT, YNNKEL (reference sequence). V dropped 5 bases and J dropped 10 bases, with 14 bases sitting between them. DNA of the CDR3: TGTGCCAGCAGCTCATCGAGGAGGGGAGCTTTCTTT. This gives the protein CASSSSRRGAFF.

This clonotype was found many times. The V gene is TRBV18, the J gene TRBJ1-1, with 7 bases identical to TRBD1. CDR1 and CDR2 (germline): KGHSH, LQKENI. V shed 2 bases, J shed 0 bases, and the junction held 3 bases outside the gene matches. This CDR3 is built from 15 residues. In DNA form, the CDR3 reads TGTGCCAGCTCACCAGGCAGGGGGATGAACACTGAAGCTTTCTTT. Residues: CASSPGRGMNTEAFF.

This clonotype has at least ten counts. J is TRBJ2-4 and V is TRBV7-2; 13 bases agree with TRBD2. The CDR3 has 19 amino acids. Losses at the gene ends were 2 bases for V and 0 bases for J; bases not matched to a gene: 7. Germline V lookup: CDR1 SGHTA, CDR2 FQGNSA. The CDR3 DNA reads TGTGCCAGCAGCTTATTGAAAACTAGCGGGGGGGTAGCCAAAAACATTCAGTACTTC. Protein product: CASSLLKTSGGVAKNIQYF.

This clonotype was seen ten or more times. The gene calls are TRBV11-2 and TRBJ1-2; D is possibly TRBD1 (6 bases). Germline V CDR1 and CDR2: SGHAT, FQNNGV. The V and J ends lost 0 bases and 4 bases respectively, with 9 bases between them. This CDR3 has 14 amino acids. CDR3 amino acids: CASSLDVGGYGYTF. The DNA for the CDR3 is TGTGCCAGCAGCTTAGATGTAGGGGGCTATGGCTACACCTTC.

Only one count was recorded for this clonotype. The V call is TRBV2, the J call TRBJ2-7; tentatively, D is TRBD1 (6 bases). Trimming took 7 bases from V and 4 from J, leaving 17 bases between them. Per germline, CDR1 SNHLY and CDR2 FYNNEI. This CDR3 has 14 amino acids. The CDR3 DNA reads TGTGCCAGCATGGGGCTGGACAGTGGATACGAGCAGTACTTC. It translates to CASMGLDSGYEQYF.

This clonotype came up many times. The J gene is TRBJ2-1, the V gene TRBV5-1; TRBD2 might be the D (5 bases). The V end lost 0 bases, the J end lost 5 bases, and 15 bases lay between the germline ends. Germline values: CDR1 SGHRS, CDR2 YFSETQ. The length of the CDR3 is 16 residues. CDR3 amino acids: CASSLEQTTRDNEQFF. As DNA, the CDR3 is TGCGCCAGCAGCTTGGAACAGACCACTAGGGACAATGAGCAGTTCTTC.

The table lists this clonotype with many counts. DNA of the CDR3: TGTGCCAGCAGCCAAGGGTGGGACAGCCTCAACACCGGGGAGCTGTTTTTT. Protein product: CASSQGWDSLNTGELFF. V gene TRBV14 combines with J gene TRBJ2-2, with 7 bases fitting TRBD1. The CDR3 is 17 residues long. Germline CDR1 and CDR2: SGHDN and FVKESK. V dropped 1 base and J dropped 2; count of bases not matched to a gene: 7.

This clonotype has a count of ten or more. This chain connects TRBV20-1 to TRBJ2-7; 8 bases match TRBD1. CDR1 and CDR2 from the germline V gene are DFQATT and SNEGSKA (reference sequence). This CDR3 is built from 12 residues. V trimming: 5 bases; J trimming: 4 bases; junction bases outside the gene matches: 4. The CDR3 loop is CSAAGGLYEQYF. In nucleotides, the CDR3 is TGCAGTGCTGCAGGGGGCTTGTACGAGCAGTACTTC.

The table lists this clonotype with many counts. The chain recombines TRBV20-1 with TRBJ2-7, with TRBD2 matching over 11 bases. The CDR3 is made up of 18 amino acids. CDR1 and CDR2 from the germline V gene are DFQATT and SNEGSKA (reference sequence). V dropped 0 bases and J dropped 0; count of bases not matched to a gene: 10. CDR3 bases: TGCAGTGCTAGAGATATGCTAGCGGGGGGCCTTTTCTCCTACGAGCAGTACTTC. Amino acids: CSARDMLAGGLFSYEQYF.

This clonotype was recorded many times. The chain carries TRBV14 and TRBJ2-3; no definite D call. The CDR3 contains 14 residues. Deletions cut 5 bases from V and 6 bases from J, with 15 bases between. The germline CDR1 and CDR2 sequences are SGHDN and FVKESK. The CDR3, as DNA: TGTGCCAGCAGCTCCGCGATGGGCCTGGATACGCAGTATTTT. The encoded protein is CASSSAMGLDTQYF.

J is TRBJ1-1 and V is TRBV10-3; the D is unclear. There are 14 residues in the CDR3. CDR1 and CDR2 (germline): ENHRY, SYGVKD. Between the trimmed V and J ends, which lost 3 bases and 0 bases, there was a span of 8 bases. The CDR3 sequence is CAISEGNMNTEAFF. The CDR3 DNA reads TGTGCCATCAGTGAAGGGAACATGAACACTGAAGCTTTCTTT.

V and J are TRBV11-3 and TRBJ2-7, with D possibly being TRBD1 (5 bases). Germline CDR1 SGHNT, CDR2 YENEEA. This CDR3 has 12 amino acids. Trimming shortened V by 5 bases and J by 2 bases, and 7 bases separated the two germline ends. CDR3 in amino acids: CASSTTAYEQYF. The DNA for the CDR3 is TGTGCCAGCAGCACGACAGCCTACGAGCAGTACTTC.

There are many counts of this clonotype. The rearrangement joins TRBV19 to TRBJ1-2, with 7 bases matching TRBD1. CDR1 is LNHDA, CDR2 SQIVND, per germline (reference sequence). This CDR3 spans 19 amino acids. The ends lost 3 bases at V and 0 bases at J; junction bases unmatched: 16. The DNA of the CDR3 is TGTGCCAGTAGTATTACAGGACAAGGGGGCACCGCAGCTAACTATGGCTACACCTTC. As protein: CASSITGQGGTAANYGYTF.

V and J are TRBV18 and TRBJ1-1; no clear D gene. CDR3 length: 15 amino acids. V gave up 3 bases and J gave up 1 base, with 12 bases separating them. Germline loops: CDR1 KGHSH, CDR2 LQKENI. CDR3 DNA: TGTGCCAGCTCACCCCCCGCCAGCGCGAACACTGAAGCTTTCTTT. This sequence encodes CASSPPASANTEAFF.

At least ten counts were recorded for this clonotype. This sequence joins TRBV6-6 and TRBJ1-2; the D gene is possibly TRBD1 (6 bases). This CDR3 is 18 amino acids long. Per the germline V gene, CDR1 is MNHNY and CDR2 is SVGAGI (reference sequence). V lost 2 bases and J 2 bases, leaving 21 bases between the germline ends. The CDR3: CASSYRLPGQRSNYGYTF. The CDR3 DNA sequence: TGTGCCAGCAGTTACCGGTTACCCGGACAGAGATCAAACTATGGCTACACCTTC.

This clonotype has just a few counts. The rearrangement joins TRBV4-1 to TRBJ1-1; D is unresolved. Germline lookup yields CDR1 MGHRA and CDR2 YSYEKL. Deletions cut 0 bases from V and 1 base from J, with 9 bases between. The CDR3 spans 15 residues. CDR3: CASSQEGRTNTEAFF. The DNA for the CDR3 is TGCGCCAGCAGCCAAGAAGGGCGGACGAACACTGAAGCTTTCTTT.

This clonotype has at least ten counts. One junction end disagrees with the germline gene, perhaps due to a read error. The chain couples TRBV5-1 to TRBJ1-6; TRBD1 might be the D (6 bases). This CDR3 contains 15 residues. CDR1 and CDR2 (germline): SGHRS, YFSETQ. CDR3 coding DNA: TGCGCCAGCACCTTGTGGGGGGCGCCGCGTTCACCCCTCCACTTT. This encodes CASTLWGAPRSPLHF.

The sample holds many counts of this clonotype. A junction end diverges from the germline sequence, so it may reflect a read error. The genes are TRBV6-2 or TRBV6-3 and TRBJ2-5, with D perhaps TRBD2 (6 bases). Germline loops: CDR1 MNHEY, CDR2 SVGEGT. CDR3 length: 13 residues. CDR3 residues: CACSGQLQETQYF. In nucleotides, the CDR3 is TGTGCCTGCAGCGGGCAGCTACAAGAGACCCAGTACTTC.

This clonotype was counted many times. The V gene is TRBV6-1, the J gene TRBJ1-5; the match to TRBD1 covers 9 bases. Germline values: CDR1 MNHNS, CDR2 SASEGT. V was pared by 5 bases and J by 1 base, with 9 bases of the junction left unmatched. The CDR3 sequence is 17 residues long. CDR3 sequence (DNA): TGTGCCAGCAGTTCCGCGGGACAGGGAAGAAGCAATCAGCCCCAGCATTTT. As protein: CASSSAGQGRSNQPQHF.

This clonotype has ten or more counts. CDR3 protein: CASSEARRISGANVLTF. The DNA of the CDR3 is TGTGCCAGCAGTGAAGCTAGGAGGATCTCTGGGGCCAACGTCCTGACTTTC. The V and J genes are TRBV2 and TRBJ2-6; TRBD2 is a possible D gene (5 bases). Trimming cost V 0 bases and J 0 bases, with 9 bases left between them. Germline V gene data show CDR1 as SNHLY and CDR2 as FYNNEI. The CDR3 is 17 residues long.

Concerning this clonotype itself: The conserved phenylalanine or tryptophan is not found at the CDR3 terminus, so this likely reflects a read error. The CDR3 coding sequence is TGTGCCAGCAGCTTTGGGGGGCCTACTGAAGCTTTCTCT. It yields the protein CASSFGGPTEAFS. The chain has TRBV7-9 and TRBJ1-1; the D gene is possibly TRBD1 (6 bases). Trimming took off 3 bases at V and 5 bases at J, with 10 bases between the two ends. The CDR3 covers 13 residues. Germline CDR1 is SEHNR and CDR2 is FQNEAQ (reference sequence).

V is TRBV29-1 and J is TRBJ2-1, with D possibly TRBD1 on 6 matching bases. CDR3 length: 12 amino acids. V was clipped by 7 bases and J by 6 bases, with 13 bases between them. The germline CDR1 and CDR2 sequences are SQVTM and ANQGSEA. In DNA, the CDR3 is TGCAGCGGACTCACAGGGTTCAATGAGCAGTTCTTC. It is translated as CSGLTGFNEQFF.

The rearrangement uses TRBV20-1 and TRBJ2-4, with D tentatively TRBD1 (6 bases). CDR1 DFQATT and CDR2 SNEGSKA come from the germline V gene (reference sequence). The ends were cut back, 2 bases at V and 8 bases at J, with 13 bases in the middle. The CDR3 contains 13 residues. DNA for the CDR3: TGCAGTGCTAGATCGGACAGAGGGCACATTCAGTACTTC. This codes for CSARSDRGHIQYF.

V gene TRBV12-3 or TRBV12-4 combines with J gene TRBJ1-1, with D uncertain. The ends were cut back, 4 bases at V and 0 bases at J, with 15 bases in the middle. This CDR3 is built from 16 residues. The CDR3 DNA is TGTGCCAGCAGTTCCCGCCAGCGAACAATGAACACTGAAGCTTTCTTT. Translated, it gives CASSSRQRTMNTEAFF.

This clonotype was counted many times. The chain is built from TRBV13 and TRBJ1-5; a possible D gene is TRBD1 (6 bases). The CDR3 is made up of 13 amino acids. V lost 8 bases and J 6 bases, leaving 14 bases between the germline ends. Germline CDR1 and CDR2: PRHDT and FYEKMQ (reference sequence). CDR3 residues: CASGSRGVQPQHF. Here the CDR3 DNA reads TGTGCCAGCGGATCCAGGGGCGTTCAGCCCCAGCATTTT.

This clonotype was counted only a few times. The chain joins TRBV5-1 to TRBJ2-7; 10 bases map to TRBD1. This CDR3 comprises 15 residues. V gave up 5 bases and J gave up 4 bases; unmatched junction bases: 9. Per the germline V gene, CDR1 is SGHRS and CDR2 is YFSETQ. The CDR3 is CASSRTGGDRYEQYF. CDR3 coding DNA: TGCGCCAGCAGTCGGACAGGGGGGGATAGGTACGAGCAGTACTTC.